The clone carrying this T cell receptor beta chain was detected only once. The record originates from a study of blood T cell repertoires in COVID-19. The protocol was immunoSEQ multiplex PCR, while the TCRdb copy is restricted to in-frame clones and leaves out a portion. The table shows more than 95,000 clones, with 82% occurring only once. Sequences were obtained from peripheral blood. This TCR was recovered from a man in his 60s with acute or convalescent COVID-19.

CDR3 in amino acids: CASSAAGSILDTF. DNA for the CDR3: TGTGCCAGCAGTGCCGCAGGGTCTATTCTAGACACCTTC. This sequence joins TRBV28 and TRBJ1-2; D possibly corresponds to TRBD1 (5 bases). Germline V CDR1 and CDR2: MDHEN, SYDVKM. The CDR3 totals 13 residues. V shed 5 bases and J shed 12 bases, with 19 bases lying between them.